The 27 T cell receptor beta chains below all came from one sample that was sequenced in a study of blood T cell repertoires in COVID-19. TCRdb's copy holds only in-frame clones and misses some; the assay was immunoSEQ multiplex PCR. The repertoire includes roughly 300,000 clones, 85% of them detected once, and roughly 2.6% sits in the top ten. Sequencing was carried out using PBMCs or T cells enriched from blood (not recorded which). The receptor set was obtained from a woman between 50 and 59 years old who had recovered from COVID-19.

The chain has TRBV19 and TRBJ1-2; TRBD1 might be the D (6 bases). The CDR3 is 14 residues long. Looked up from germline, CDR1 is LNHDA and CDR2 is SQIVND (reference sequence). Trimming removed 6 bases at V and 3 bases at J, with 14 bases between. The CDR3 nucleotides are TGTGCCAGTAGCCACGACAGGCCTCACTATGGCTACACCTTC. It specifies CASSHDRPHYGYTF.

The chain recombines TRBV18 with TRBJ2-2; 9 bases line up with TRBD2. The V and J ends lost 3 bases and 0 bases, in that order; junction bases with no gene match: 5. CDR3 size: 17 residues. Germline CDR1 and CDR2: KGHSH and LQKENI. The CDR3 protein is CASSPNSGGPNTGELFF. The CDR3 nucleotides read TGTGCCAGCTCACCTAATAGCGGGGGCCCGAACACCGGGGAGCTGTTTTTT.

The chain joins TRBV2 to TRBJ2-1, with TRBD2 matching over 10 bases. Germline V lookup: CDR1 SNHLY, CDR2 FYNNEI. This CDR3 spans 16 amino acids. Trimming removed 3 bases from V and 4 bases from J; junction bases left unmatched: 6. This chain's CDR3 is CASSEASGGRYNEQFF. The CDR3 DNA reads as TGTGCCAGCAGTGAGGCTAGCGGGGGCAGGTACAATGAGCAGTTCTTC.

The chain is built from TRBV6-5 and TRBJ2-5, with 7 positions matching TRBD1. The J segment lost 5 bases and the V segment lost 6 bases, leaving 12 bases of the junction unmatched. Looked up from germline, CDR1 is MNHEY and CDR2 is SVGAGI. This CDR3 has 15 residues. The CDR3: CASSSKRQGDETQYF. DNA of the CDR3: TGTGCCAGCAGCTCGAAGAGACAGGGTGACGAGACCCAGTACTTC.

This clone appeared once. The J gene is TRBJ1-3, the V gene TRBV19; D uncertain. V was shortened by 7 bases and J by 0 bases, with 7 bases between the two germline ends. This CDR3 region has 13 residues. Germline assignment: CDR1 LNHDA and CDR2 SQIVND (reference sequence). CDR3 amino acids: CASTPLSGNTIYF. CDR3 in DNA: TGTGCCAGTACTCCACTCTCTGGAAACACCATATATTTT.

The chain has TRBV9 and TRBJ2-1; the D gene is possibly TRBD2 (6 bases). Germline CDR1 and CDR2: SGDLS and YYNGEE. The CDR3 consists of 16 residues. V lost 4 bases to trimming and J lost 0 bases, with 14 bases between them. CDR3 nucleotide sequence: TGTGCCAGCAGCCCCCGTCTAGCGAGCTCCTACAATGAGCAGTTCTTC. It translates to CASSPRLASSYNEQFF.

The rearrangement links TRBV28 to TRBJ1-1; D unclear. V was clipped by 1 base and J by 7 bases, with 13 bases between them. Germline CDR1 reads MDHEN; CDR2 reads SYDVKM. This CDR3 comprises 14 residues. The CDR3 spells CASSLSQSTSEAFF. CDR3 nucleotide sequence: TGTGCCAGCAGTTTATCCCAAAGTACCAGTGAAGCTTTCTTT.

The V and J genes are TRBV6-4 and TRBJ2-3; D gene ambiguous. This CDR3 has 13 residues. Trimming stripped 5 bases from V and 6 bases from J, with 12 bases between. Germline CDR1 reads MRHNA; CDR2 reads SNTAGT. Here the CDR3 DNA reads TGTGCCAGCAGTAGCTCCCAACAGGATACGCAGTATTTT. It specifies CASSSSQQDTQYF.

This clone came up a few times. The chain couples TRBV3-1 (or the pseudogene TRBV3-2) to TRBJ1-1; D is unresolved. Germline V gives CDR1 LGHDT, CDR2 YNNKEL (reference sequence). V lost 1 base and J lost 7, with 10 bases in between. This CDR3 has 13 amino acids. CDR3 nucleotides: TGTGCCAGCAGCCAAGCGCGGGCCAATGAAGCTTTCTTT. It encodes CASSQARANEAFF.

The chain employs TRBV21-1 and TRBJ2-7; the table gives TRBD1 as D, unverified against the DNA. TRBV21-1 is shown as a pseudogene. This CDR3 region has 16 residues. In DNA form, the CDR3 reads TGTGCCAGCAGCAAAGCGGAGACAGGGGAAGAAGGGGAGCAGTACTTC. Its protein product is CASSKAETGEEGEQYF.

The rearrangement joins TRBV7-6 to TRBJ2-5; no firm D call. CDR3 length: 14 residues. The V gene's germline CDR1 is SGHVS and CDR2 FNYEAQ. V lost 5 bases, J lost 1 base, and 11 bases lay in between. The CDR3 is CASSASTIQETQYF. The CDR3 DNA reads TGTGCCAGCAGCGCATCTACGATCCAAGAGACCCAGTACTTC.

V and J are TRBV6-5 and TRBJ1-5, with 7 bases matching TRBD1. CDR3 size: 14 residues. Germline assignment: CDR1 MNHEY and CDR2 SVGAGI. The junction had 6 bases not matched to a gene; V was cut back by 8 bases and J by 2 bases. The CDR3 is CASASGGGNQPQHF. Here the CDR3 DNA reads TGTGCCAGCGCCTCAGGGGGAGGCAATCAGCCCCAGCATTTT.

This clone occurred once. The genes are TRBV27 and TRBJ1-2, with D maybe TRBD1 (5 bases). CDR3 length: 13 amino acids. V gave up 6 bases and J gave up 1 base, with 9 bases separating them. Germline V gene data show CDR1 as MNHEY and CDR2 as SMNVEV (reference sequence). DNA of the CDR3: TGTGCCAGCAGGACAGCCTTTAACTATGGCTACACCTTC. As protein: CASRTAFNYGYTF.

The gene calls are TRBV2 and TRBJ1-5; D is perhaps TRBD1 (6 bases). With 3 bases removed from V and 6 bases from J, the gap between germline ends came to 12 bases. This CDR3 has 14 residues. Germline CDR1 reads SNHLY; CDR2 reads FYNNEI. In nucleotides, the CDR3 is TGTGCCAGCAGTGACAGGGGCGGTAGTCAGCCCCAGCATTTT. Translation: CASSDRGGSQPQHF. Looking up the rest from reference TRBV2 and TRBJ1-5 gives the full variable domain: EPEVTQTPSHQVTQMGQEVILRCVPISNHLYFYWYRQILGQKVEFLVSFYNNEISEKSEIFDDQFSVERPDGSNFTLKIRSTKLEDSAMYFCASSDRGGSQPQHFGDGTRLSIL.

The genes are TRBV5-4 and TRBJ2-4; D not resolved. V was clipped by 4 bases and J by 0 bases, with 11 bases between them. The CDR3 length is 15 residues. The germline V gene has CDR1 SGHNT and CDR2 YYREEE (reference sequence). DNA for the CDR3: TGTGCCAGCAGCCCCCCAGAAAAAGCCAAAAACATTCAGTACTTC. Translating it yields CASSPPEKAKNIQYF.

This clone was picked up a small number of times. The chain employs TRBV4-2 and TRBJ2-7; a possible D gene is TRBD2 (6 bases). Germline lookup yields CDR1 LGHNA and CDR2 YNFKEQ. The V gene lost 1 base and the J gene lost 0 bases, with 10 bases spanning the gap. CDR3 length equals 15 residues. The DNA for the CDR3 is TGTGCCAGCAGCCAAGCGGGAGCGATCTCCTACGAGCAGTACTTC. Its protein product is CASSQAGAISYEQYF.

The table lists this clone with a few counts. The CDR3 DNA is TGTGCCAGCAGCCCCCGAACATACACCGGGGAGCTGTTTTTT. It yields the protein CASSPRTYTGELFF. The V and J genes are TRBV5-8 and TRBJ2-2, with D hard to call. CDR3 length equals 14 residues. V gave up 4 bases and J gave up 3 bases, with 10 bases separating them. Germline V gives CDR1 SGHTS, CDR2 YDEGEE. Using reference TRBV5-8 and TRBJ2-2 for the parts outside the CDR3, the full variable domain is EAGVTQSPTHLIKTRGQQATLRCSPISGHTSVYWYQQALGLGLQFLLWYDEGEERNRGNFPPRFSGRQFPNYSSELNVNALELEDSALYLCASSPRTYTGELFFGEGSRLTVL.

This clone was observed a few times. This rearrangement joins TRBV30 to TRBJ1-1; 7 nucleotides align to TRBD1. The CDR3 sequence is 12 residues long. V was clipped by 8 bases and J by 5 bases; unmatched bases: 8. Germline V gives CDR1 GTSNPN, CDR2 SVGIG (reference sequence). The CDR3 reads CAKGTDGTEAFF. CDR3 bases: TGTGCCAAAGGGACAGATGGGACTGAAGCTTTCTTT.

The rearrangement joins TRBV5-8 to TRBJ2-2, with 8 positions matching TRBD2. The CDR3 sequence is 15 residues long. V was pared by 2 bases and J by 2 bases, with 2 bases of the junction left unmatched. Per germline, CDR1 SGHTS and CDR2 YDEGEE. CDR3 sequence: CASSLAGVNTGELFF. Written as DNA, the CDR3 is TGTGCCAGCAGCTTAGCGGGAGTCAACACCGGGGAGCTGTTTTTT.

The V call is TRBV3-1 (or the pseudogene TRBV3-2), the J call TRBJ2-3, with D uncertain. V lost 0 bases, J lost 5 bases, and 9 bases lay in between. Per the germline V gene, CDR1 is LGHDT and CDR2 is YNNKEL (reference sequence). The CDR3 covers 14 residues. The CDR3 DNA follows: TGTGCCAGCAGCCAAGATAGTTCGAAAGATACGCAGTATTTT. Protein: CASSQDSSKDTQYF.

This clone was detected once. The rearrangement uses TRBV4-1 and TRBJ2-1; a weak D match, TRBD1 (6 bases). Looked up from germline, CDR1 is MGHRA and CDR2 is YSYEKL. V was trimmed by 0 bases and J by 4 bases, leaving 10 bases between them. The CDR3 contains 15 residues. The CDR3 region has the DNA TGCGCCAGCAGCCAAGATGGACAGCGATACAATGAGCAGTTCTTC. This sequence encodes CASSQDGQRYNEQFF.

This chain connects TRBV11-2 to TRBJ2-3; unclear D gene. Germline V lookup: CDR1 SGHAT, CDR2 FQNNGV. V shed 1 base and J shed 6 bases, with 5 bases lying between them. This CDR3 has 12 amino acids. CDR3 coding DNA: TGTGCCAGCAGCTTAGGTCTGGATACGCAGTATTTT. Its protein is CASSLGLDTQYF.

V and J are TRBV28 and TRBJ1-2; D might be TRBD1 (5 bases). CDR3 size: 16 residues. Germline CDR1 is MDHEN and CDR2 is SYDVKM. Trimming shortened V by 7 bases and J by 4 bases, and 22 bases separated the two germline ends. DNA for the CDR3: TGTGCCAGCACCCCTCCCTTGGGAGGGGAGGGCTATGGCTACACCTTC. It specifies CASTPPLGGEGYGYTF.

This clone occurred a few times. The gene calls are TRBV10-2 and TRBJ2-7, with D unclear. V lost 0 bases and J lost 4, with 13 bases in between. Germline CDR1 reads WSHSY; CDR2 reads SAAADI. The CDR3 sequence is 15 residues long. In DNA, the CDR3 is TGCGCCAGCAGTGAGTCGAGGCCTAAGGCTTACGAGCAGTACTTC. This sequence encodes CASSESRPKAYEQYF.

The chain joins TRBV19 to TRBJ1-4, with 9 bases that match TRBD1. CDR1 is LNHDA, CDR2 SQIVND, per germline (reference sequence). CDR3 length: 14 amino acids. V shed 6 bases, J shed 7 bases, and the junction held 6 bases outside the gene matches. The CDR3 DNA reads as TGTGCCAGTAGCCTACAGGGGGCGGGTGAAAAACTGTTTTTT. As protein: CASSLQGAGEKLFF.

The J gene is TRBJ1-6, the V gene TRBV14; 9 bases map to TRBD1. This CDR3 has 15 amino acids. V lost 3 bases to trimming and J lost 9 bases; unmatched junction nucleotides: 6. Germline-derived CDR1 and CDR2 are SGHDN and FVKESK. The CDR3 DNA follows: TGTGCCAGCAGCCAGGCCGGACAGGGGATTTCACCCCTCCACTTT. Its translation: CASSQAGQGISPLHF.

The chain combines TRBV5-1 with TRBJ1-4; D perhaps matches TRBD1 (5 bases). Deletions cut 1 base from V and 6 bases from J, with 10 bases between. The CDR3 runs to 14 residues. Germline V gene lookup returns CDR1 SGHRS and CDR2 YFSETQ. The CDR3, as DNA: TGCGCCAGCAGCTTGAACCAAGGGGATGAAAAACTGTTTTTT. Protein sequence: CASSLNQGDEKLFF. The variable domain in full, with the rest retrieved from reference TRBV5-1 and TRBJ1-4, is KAGVTQTPRYLIKTRGQQVTLSCSPISGHRSVSWYQQTPGQGLQFLFEYFSETQRNKGNFPGRFSGRQFSNSRSEMNVSTLELGDSALYLCASSLNQGDEKLFFGSGTQLSVL.